This TCR beta chain comes out of a study of CD8 T cells in Susac syndrome. Random hexamers were used to reverse transcribe about 0.5 to 1 ug of RNA. TCRdb processed the immunoSEQ multiplex PCR reads anew with MiXCR; each CDR3 protein has one entry. In the table there are over 200,000 distinct CDR3 sequences, about 95% of which are singletons. TCR beta sequences were obtained from blood CD8+ and CD4+ T cells. Bulk CD8+ and CD4+ cells came from magnetic negative isolation; CD8+ TEMRA by FACS. V was clipped by 4 bases and J by 13 bases, with 11 bases between them. The CDR3 is 11 amino acids. CDR1 and CDR2 (germline): LGHNA, YNFKEQ.

The sequence was collected from a human donor with multiple sclerosis. Sequenced sample: CD4+ T cells from PBMCs. This chain joins TRBV4-2 and TRBJ2-1; D possibly corresponds to TRBD1 (6 bases). The DNA for the CDR3 is TGTGCCAGCAGCCTGAGGACAGACCAGTTCTTC. It is translated as CASSLRTDQFF.